The clone carrying this T cell receptor beta chain was picked up a small number of times. This CDR3 comprises 14 residues. Germline V lookup: CDR1 SNHLY, CDR2 FYNNEI. Trimming cost V 8 bases and J 3 bases; bases outside gene matches: 5. The sample comes from a study of CD8+ T cells in alopecia areata. In each case, RNA was isolated and then reverse transcribed into cDNA as the sequencing template. Assay used: immunoSEQ multiplex PCR; TCRdb lists only in-frame clones, some missing. Here the sample spans about 98,000 clones, around two fifths being singletons. Sample: CD4+ T cells sorted from blood. The sequence derives from a human donor with alopecia areata. The chain is built from TRBV2 and TRBJ2-2, with 8 bases lining up with TRBD1. The CDR3 sequence is CASGNRGDTGELFF. As DNA, the CDR3 is TGTGCCAGCGGTAACAGGGGGGACACCGGGGAGCTGTTTTTT. Combining the CDR3 with reference TRBV2 and TRBJ2-2 gives the whole variable domain EPEVTQTPSHQVTQMGQEVILRCVPISNHLYFYWYRQILGQKVEFLVSFYNNEISEKSEIFDDQFSVERPDGSNFTLKIRSTKLEDSAMYFCASGNRGDTGELFFGEGSRLTVL.